The 26 T cell receptor beta chains in this list originate from one sample, sequenced in a study of quantifying T cell responses using KT2 cells. Study in general: Reverse transcription used primers in the TCR alpha and beta constant regions.

Each cDNA got a UMI-containing oligo ligated at its 3' end. First-round PCR used 4 cycles and beta primers RC1.1 and RC1.2 covering TRBC1 and TRBC2. TCRdb used MiXCR to reprocess the UMI-ligation and nested PCR reads, holding one entry per CDR3 protein. In the table there are roughly 38,000 distinct CDR3 sequences, around 15% of which are singletons. The sample comprised PBMCs spiked with cells of the T cell clone KT2. The receptors were sampled from a human donor.

This clonotype was recorded a few times. The CDR3 reads CSASPGQGSNYGYTF. The DNA of the CDR3 is TGCAGTGCTAGCCCGGGACAGGGGAGTAACTATGGCTACACCTTC. The chain joins TRBV20-1 to TRBJ1-2; 10 bases line up with TRBD1. Unmatched junction bases numbered 5, after V lost 3 bases and J lost 1 base. The germline V gene has CDR1 DFQATT and CDR2 SNEGSKA (reference sequence). This CDR3 comprises 15 residues.

This clonotype was recorded many times. The chain couples TRBV29-1 to TRBJ2-2; 7 positions agree with TRBD2. The CDR3 loop spans 15 amino acids. The germline V gene encodes CDR1 SQVTM and CDR2 ANQGSEA. Trimming removed 6 bases from V and 4 bases from J; junction bases left unmatched: 11. The CDR3 nucleotides read TGCAGCGTGCGTGGGGAGGGTCGGGTCACCGGGGAGCTGTTTTTT. This codes for CSVRGEGRVTGELFF.

The chain uses TRBV6-2 or TRBV6-3 and TRBJ2-1; D is unclear. The ends were cut back, 6 bases at V and 7 bases at J, with 16 bases in the middle. CDR1 is MNHEY and CDR2 is SVGEGT in the germline V gene. The CDR3 loop spans 14 amino acids. The CDR3 DNA sequence: TGTGCCAGCAGCGATCTCTGGGGTCAGAATGAGCAGTTCTTC. Its protein product is CASSDLWGQNEQFF.

The sample holds a few counts of this clonotype. V and J are TRBV5-6 and TRBJ2-7; D is ambiguous. The CDR3 loop spans 15 amino acids. V was trimmed by 4 bases and J by 0 bases, leaving 14 bases between them. Germline-derived CDR1 and CDR2 are SGHDT and YYEEEE. DNA of the CDR3: TGTGCCAGCAGCCCCCCTAGGGCCTTCTCCTACGAGCAGTACTTC. Translation gives CASSPPRAFSYEQYF.

The V gene is TRBV20-1, the J gene TRBJ1-6; TRBD1 matches at 8 bases. Germline-derived CDR1 and CDR2 are DFQATT and SNEGSKA (reference sequence). The CDR3 consists of 17 residues. V was clipped by 6 bases and J by 0 bases; unmatched bases: 10. The CDR3: CSARGNRGSSYNSPLHF. The DNA for the CDR3 is TGCAGTGCCCGGGGGAACAGGGGGAGCTCCTATAATTCACCCCTCCACTTT.

This clonotype was found a few times. The V call is TRBV12-3 or TRBV12-4, the J call TRBJ2-1; 10 nucleotides match TRBD2. This CDR3 has 15 amino acids. Unmatched junction bases numbered 12, after V lost 7 bases and J lost 9 bases. The CDR3 DNA reads TGTGCCAGCAAATTAAGCGGGAGGGAAGGGGCTGAGCAGTTCTTC. Translation gives CASKLSGREGAEQFF.

The CDR3 nucleotides are TGTGCCACCAGCAAGGACTACGAGCAGTACTTC. It encodes CATSKDYEQYF. V gene TRBV15 combines with J gene TRBJ2-7; D is ambiguous. Trimming removed 4 bases at V and 3 bases at J, with 4 bases between. Germline CDR1 is LNHNV and CDR2 is YYDKDF (reference sequence). The length of the CDR3 is 11 residues.

The V call is TRBV2, the J call TRBJ2-1, with D perhaps TRBD2 (6 bases). The germline CDR1 and CDR2 sequences are SNHLY and FYNNEI. There are 13 residues in the CDR3. Trimming removed 6 bases from V and 4 bases from J, with 10 bases in between. In DNA form, the CDR3 reads TGTGCCAGCAGCGTGGGGACTTACAATGAGCAGTTCTTC. It encodes CASSVGTYNEQFF.

V gene TRBV7-8 combines with J gene TRBJ2-7, with D unresolved. The length of the CDR3 is 14 residues. Germline values: CDR1 SGHVS, CDR2 FQNEAQ. The V end was cut by 5 bases, the J end by 3 bases, with 14 bases between. The CDR3 is CASSPRRTYYEQYF. CDR3 DNA sequence: TGTGCCAGCAGCCCCCGTAGGACCTACTACGAGCAGTACTTC.

In its sample, this clonotype was seen a few times. The chain uses TRBV15 and TRBJ2-3; 7 positions agree with TRBD2. This CDR3 contains 16 residues. Unmatched junction bases numbered 11, after V lost 0 bases and J lost 8 bases. From germline, CDR1 is LNHNV and CDR2 YYDKDF (reference sequence). The CDR3 protein is CATSRDRGRASGTQYF. The CDR3 DNA follows: TGTGCCACCAGCAGAGATAGGGGTCGGGCTAGCGGTACGCAGTATTTT.

The table lists this clonotype with many counts. This chain uses TRBV20-1 with TRBJ2-7; D gene ambiguous. Trimming shortened V by 0 bases and J by 4 bases, and 4 bases separated the two germline ends. The CDR3 sequence is 11 residues long. Germline values: CDR1 DFQATT, CDR2 SNEGSKA (reference sequence). CDR3 residues: CSARDSYEQYF. The CDR3 DNA follows: TGCAGTGCTAGAGATTCTTACGAGCAGTACTTC.

Ten or more counts support this clonotype. The chain combines TRBV5-6 with TRBJ2-7, with D unresolved. The CDR3 totals 16 residues. V dropped 4 bases and J dropped 0 bases, with 17 bases sitting between them. Germline loops: CDR1 SGHDT, CDR2 YYEEEE. CDR3 bases: TGTGCCAGCAGCCCATTGATAGGACCGTACTCCTACGAGCAGTACTTC. Translating it yields CASSPLIGPYSYEQYF.

This clonotype was observed a handful of times. V is TRBV7-2 and J is TRBJ2-7, with 12 bases matching TRBD2. The CDR3 loop spans 16 amino acids. Germline V gene data show CDR1 as SGHTA and CDR2 as FQGNSA. V was clipped by 3 bases and J by 3 bases; unmatched bases: 6. Here the CDR3 reads CASSFPPGLAGYEQYF. CDR3 DNA sequence: TGTGCCAGCAGCTTCCCTCCGGGACTAGCGGGCTACGAGCAGTACTTC.

The table lists this clonotype with a few counts. This chain links TRBV20-1 with TRBJ2-3; TRBD1 agrees at 10 bases. CDR3 length equals 17 residues. The germline gives CDR1 DFQATT, CDR2 SNEGSKA (reference sequence). V shed 0 bases and J 4 bases; nucleotides not matched to a gene: 10. CDR3 residues: CSARDRSGTGVPDTQYF. DNA of the CDR3: TGCAGTGCTAGAGATCGGTCCGGGACAGGGGTTCCAGATACGCAGTATTTT.

This clonotype was recorded at least ten times. The V and J genes are TRBV5-4 and TRBJ1-6; TRBD1 might be the D (6 bases). The germline V gene encodes CDR1 SGHNT and CDR2 YYREEE (reference sequence). The CDR3 is made up of 15 amino acids. V shed 0 bases and J shed 9 bases, with 13 bases lying between them. CDR3 loop: CASSLDQGRGSPLHF. CDR3 nucleotides: TGTGCCAGCAGCTTGGACCAGGGGAGAGGTTCACCCCTCCACTTT.

There are a few counts of this clonotype. The chain couples TRBV10-3 to TRBJ2-7; a weak D match, TRBD1 (5 bases). V gave up 3 bases and J gave up 2 bases, with 23 bases separating them. The germline V gene encodes CDR1 ENHRY and CDR2 SYGVKD. This CDR3 is built from 18 residues. The CDR3 reads CAISDPLRSTALTYEQYF. The CDR3 DNA follows: TGTGCCATCAGTGACCCCCTCCGGTCGACAGCATTAACCTACGAGCAGTACTTC.

The DNA for the CDR3 is TGTGCCAGCAGTTTGAGTAGGGGGGTTACTGAAGCTTTCTTT. This translates into CASSLSRGVTEAFF. This sequence joins TRBV12-3 or TRBV12-4 and TRBJ1-1; perhaps TRBD1 as D (6 bases). There are 14 residues in the CDR3. The germline V and J ends were trimmed by 3 bases and 5 bases, with 13 bases remaining between them.

In this sample, this clonotype turned up a few times. The chain uses TRBV5-6 and TRBJ2-3; D gene unclear. The CDR3 spans 15 residues. From germline, CDR1 is SGHDT and CDR2 YYEEEE. Trimming took 0 bases from V and 4 from J, leaving 12 bases between them. CDR3 in amino acids: CASSLGSPVADTQYF. CDR3 nucleotide sequence: TGTGCCAGCAGCTTGGGTAGCCCCGTGGCAGATACGCAGTATTTT.

V is TRBV20-1 and J is TRBJ1-2, with unresolved D. V was trimmed by 5 bases and J by 8 bases, leaving 12 bases between them. This CDR3 has 11 amino acids. CDR1 and CDR2 from the germline V gene are DFQATT and SNEGSKA (reference sequence). DNA for the CDR3: TGCAGTGCTGAGGACGGGGTCGGCTACACCTTC. It specifies CSAEDGVGYTF.

The chain couples TRBV19 to TRBJ1-5; D possibly corresponds to TRBD1 (5 bases). The CDR3 loop spans 16 amino acids. Trimming pared 1 base from V and 0 bases from J, leaving 10 bases between. The germline CDR1 and CDR2 sequences are LNHDA and SQIVND (reference sequence). The CDR3, as DNA: TGTGCCAGTAGTATAGTGGACAAGATTAGCAATCAGCCCCAGCATTTT. Its protein is CASSIVDKISNQPQHF.

This clonotype was detected only a few times. The chain uses TRBV2 and TRBJ1-1; D may be TRBD1 (6 bases). The CDR3 consists of 14 residues. V was shortened by 6 bases and J by 1 base, with 12 bases between the two germline ends. CDR1 is SNHLY and CDR2 is FYNNEI in the germline V gene. The CDR3 here is CASRQGDGNTEAFF. The CDR3 DNA is TGTGCCAGCAGACAGGGAGATGGGAACACTGAAGCTTTCTTT.

V gene TRBV20-1 combines with J gene TRBJ2-7, with a weak D call TRBD1 (6 bases). Trimming took off 1 base at V and 1 base at J, with 11 bases between the two ends. Germline values: CDR1 DFQATT, CDR2 SNEGSKA (reference sequence). CDR3 length equals 14 residues. The CDR3 DNA reads TGCAGTGCTAGAGGGAGGCAGGGGTCCTACGAGCAGTACTTC. This gives the protein CSARGRQGSYEQYF.

This clonotype was recorded many times. This chain joins TRBV4-3 and TRBJ2-7; 7 bases match TRBD2. The J segment lost 2 bases and the V segment lost 0 bases, leaving 13 bases of the junction unmatched. The CDR3 is made up of 18 amino acids. Germline-derived CDR1 and CDR2 are LGHNA and YSLEER. As DNA, the CDR3 is TGCGCCAGCAGCCAAGATTTGTCTAGCGGACTTTACACCTACGAGCAGTACTTC. It encodes CASSQDLSSGLYTYEQYF.

This clonotype was observed a handful of times. The rearrangement links TRBV6-5 to TRBJ2-3; a weak D match, TRBD2 (7 bases). The V gene lost 3 bases and the J gene lost 5 bases, with 12 bases spanning the gap. This CDR3 has 14 residues. Germline CDR1 is MNHEY and CDR2 is SVGAGI. The CDR3 protein is CASSYRGAGDTQYF. CDR3 DNA sequence: TGTGCCAGCAGTTATCGGGGGGCGGGAGATACGCAGTATTTT.

This chain connects TRBV13 to TRBJ2-7; D is uncertain. V lost 3 bases and J lost 5, with 11 bases in between. Per the germline V gene, CDR1 is PRHDT and CDR2 is FYEKMQ (reference sequence). CDR3 length equals 13 residues. CDR3 in amino acids: CASSLSVQDEQYF. The CDR3 DNA is TGTGCCAGCAGCTTGAGTGTCCAGGACGAGCAGTACTTC.

The chain carries TRBV18 and TRBJ2-3; 9 bases align to TRBD2. This CDR3 comprises 17 residues. The germline V gene has CDR1 KGHSH and CDR2 LQKENI. Germline trimming cut 3 bases from V and 6 bases from J; bases unmatched to any gene: 13. Written as DNA, the CDR3 is TGTGCCAGCTCACCGCCAGGAACTAGCGGGCCCTCTGATACGCAGTATTTT. Translated, it gives CASSPPGTSGPSDTQYF.